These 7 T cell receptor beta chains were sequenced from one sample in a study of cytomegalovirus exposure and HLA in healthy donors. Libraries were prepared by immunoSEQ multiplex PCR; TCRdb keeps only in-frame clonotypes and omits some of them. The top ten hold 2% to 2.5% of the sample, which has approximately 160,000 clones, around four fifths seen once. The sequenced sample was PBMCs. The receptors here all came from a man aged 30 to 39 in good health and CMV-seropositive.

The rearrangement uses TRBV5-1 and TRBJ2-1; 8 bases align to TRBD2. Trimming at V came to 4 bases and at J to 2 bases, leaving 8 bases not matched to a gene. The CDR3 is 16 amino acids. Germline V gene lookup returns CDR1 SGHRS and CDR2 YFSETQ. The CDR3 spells CASSLDTGGAYNEQFF. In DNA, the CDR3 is TGCGCCAGCAGCCTAGACACCGGGGGGGCCTACAATGAGCAGTTCTTC. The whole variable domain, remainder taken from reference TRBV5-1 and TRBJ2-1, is KAGVTQTPRYLIKTRGQQVTLSCSPISGHRSVSWYQQTPGQGLQFLFEYFSETQRNKGNFPGRFSGRQFSNSRSEMNVSTLELGDSALYLCASSLDTGGAYNEQFFGPGTRLTVL.

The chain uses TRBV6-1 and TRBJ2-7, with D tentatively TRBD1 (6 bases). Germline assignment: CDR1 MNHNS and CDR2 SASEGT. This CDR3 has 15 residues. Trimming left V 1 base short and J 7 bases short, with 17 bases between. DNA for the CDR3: TGTGCCAGCAGTGAAGAACAGGGTGGGGTGGGGGAGCAGTACTTC. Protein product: CASSEEQGGVGEQYF.

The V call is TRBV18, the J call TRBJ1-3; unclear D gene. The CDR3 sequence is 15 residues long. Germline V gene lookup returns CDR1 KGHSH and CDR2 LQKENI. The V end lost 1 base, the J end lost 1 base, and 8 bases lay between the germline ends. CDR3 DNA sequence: TGTGCCAGCTCACCACGAGAAATGTCTGGAAACACCATATATTTT. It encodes CASSPREMSGNTIYF.

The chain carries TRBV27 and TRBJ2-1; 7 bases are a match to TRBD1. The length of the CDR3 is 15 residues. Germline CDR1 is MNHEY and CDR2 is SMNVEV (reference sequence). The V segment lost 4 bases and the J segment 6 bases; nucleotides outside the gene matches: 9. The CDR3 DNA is TGTGCCAGCAGTTCGACAGGGTATGGAATCAATGAGCAGTTCTTC. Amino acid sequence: CASSSTGYGINEQFF.

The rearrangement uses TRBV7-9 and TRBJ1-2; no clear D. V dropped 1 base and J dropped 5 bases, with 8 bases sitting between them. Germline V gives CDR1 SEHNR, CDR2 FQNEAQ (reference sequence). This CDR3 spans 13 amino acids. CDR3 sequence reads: CASSLESGYGYTF. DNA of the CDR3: TGTGCCAGCAGCTTAGAATCGGGGTATGGCTACACCTTC.

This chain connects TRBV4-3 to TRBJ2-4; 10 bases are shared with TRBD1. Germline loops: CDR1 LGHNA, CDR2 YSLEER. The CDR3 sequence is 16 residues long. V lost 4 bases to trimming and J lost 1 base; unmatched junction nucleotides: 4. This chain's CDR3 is CASSPRTGGAKNIQYF. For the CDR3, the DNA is TGCGCCAGCAGCCCGAGGACAGGGGGGGCCAAAAACATTCAGTACTTC.

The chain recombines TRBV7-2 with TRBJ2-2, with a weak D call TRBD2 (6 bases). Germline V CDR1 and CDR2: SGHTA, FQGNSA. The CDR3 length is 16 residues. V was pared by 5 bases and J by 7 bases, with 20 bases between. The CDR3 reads CASSGLGLGGNGELFF. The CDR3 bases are TGTGCCAGCAGCGGGCTGGGACTCGGTGGAAACGGGGAGCTGTTTTTT.